Presented here are 18 T cell receptor beta chains from one specimen sequenced in a study of T-cell memory formation after mild COVID-19. TCRdb itself ran the 5' RACE reads through MiXCR, one entry per CDR3 protein. The sample includes 450,000 to 650,000 distinct CDR3 sequences, about 22% of them seen just once. Sequences were obtained from PBMCs or a T cell subset sorted from them (not recorded which). Source of these receptors: an adult woman who had mild COVID-19 (a few samples of this study predate the infection). Cell type and time point are not known.

This clonotype was counted only a few times. The rearrangement links TRBV7-9 to TRBJ1-2; D possibly corresponds to TRBD1 (6 bases). Germline CDR1 SEHNR, CDR2 FQNEAQ (reference sequence). The CDR3 contains 11 residues. V was pared by 8 bases and J by 7 bases, with 11 bases between. The CDR3 sequence is CASVGGPGYTF. The CDR3 DNA is TGTGCCAGCGTGGGGGGGCCTGGCTACACCTTC.

This clonotype has a count of ten or more. The genes are TRBV5-1 and TRBJ2-3; 11 positions match TRBD1. The CDR3 totals 16 residues. In germline, CDR1 is SGHRS, CDR2 YFSETQ. Germline trimming cut 4 bases from V and 3 bases from J; bases unmatched to any gene: 7. The CDR3 loop is CASSLDRGHMTDTQYF. The CDR3 nucleotides read TGCGCCAGCAGCCTGGACAGGGGGCATATGACAGATACGCAGTATTTT.

This clonotype showed up just a few times. The chain couples TRBV15 to TRBJ2-5; possibly TRBD1 for D (7 bases). Germline V CDR1 and CDR2: LNHNV, YYDKDF (reference sequence). The CDR3 totals 14 residues. V gave up 3 bases and J gave up 5 bases, with 13 bases separating them. For the CDR3, the DNA is TGTGCCACCAGCAGCTGGAGGGGGCCGGAGACCCAGTACTTC. Its protein product is CATSSWRGPETQYF.

The table lists this clonotype with a few counts. This sequence joins TRBV20-1 and TRBJ1-6; D perhaps matches TRBD1 (5 bases). Trimming shortened V by 0 bases and J by 10 bases, and 19 bases separated the two germline ends. The CDR3 covers 16 residues. CDR1 and CDR2 (germline): DFQATT, SNEGSKA (reference sequence). The CDR3 DNA reads as TGCAGTGCTAGAGATTTCCGGGGGACTGGGTGGTCACCCCTCCACTTT. Translation gives CSARDFRGTGWSPLHF.

The chain recombines TRBV9 with TRBJ2-3; TRBD2 matches at 9 bases. Trimming removed 0 bases from V and 4 bases from J; junction bases left unmatched: 6. CDR3 length: 16 residues. Germline V gene sequence: CDR1 SGDLS, CDR2 YYNGEE. The CDR3 nucleotides read TGTGCCAGCAGCGTAGGCCCCGCGGGAGGGGCAGATACGCAGTATTTT. Amino acid sequence: CASSVGPAGGADTQYF.

There are a few counts of this clonotype. The V gene is TRBV12-3 or TRBV12-4, the J gene TRBJ1-2, with D hard to call. Trimming cost V 3 bases and J 6 bases, with 11 bases left between them. The CDR3 is 13 amino acids. The CDR3 DNA is TGTGCCAGCAGTTTCGACACTTTAGATGGCTACACCTTC. This gives the protein CASSFDTLDGYTF.

In its sample, this clonotype was seen a few times. The chain uses TRBV12-3 or TRBV12-4 and TRBJ2-7; D is ambiguous. This CDR3 spans 13 amino acids. V lost 2 bases to trimming and J lost 1 base, with 6 bases between them. The CDR3 sequence: CASSLHPSYEQYF. The CDR3 nucleotides are TGTGCCAGCAGTTTACACCCTTCCTACGAGCAGTACTTC.

The sample holds many counts of this clonotype. This rearrangement joins TRBV24-1 to TRBJ1-6; TRBD1 might be the D (6 bases). This CDR3 is 14 amino acids long. The germline CDR1 and CDR2 sequences are KGHDR and SFDVKD. V lost 5 bases, J lost 8 bases, and 12 bases lay in between. The chain's CDR3 is CATSGGGADSPLHF. The CDR3 nucleotides read TGTGCCACCAGTGGCGGGGGCGCCGATTCACCCCTCCACTTT.

The chain has TRBV5-5 and TRBJ2-7; a possible D gene is TRBD1 (6 bases). V was pared by 1 base and J by 0 bases, with 14 bases between. The germline gives CDR1 SGHKS, CDR2 YYEKEE (reference sequence). The CDR3 totals 16 residues. CDR3 sequence: CASSLSLQGFSYEQYF. The DNA of the CDR3 is TGTGCCAGCAGCTTGAGCCTACAGGGCTTCTCCTACGAGCAGTACTTC. Combining the CDR3 with reference TRBV5-5 and TRBJ2-7 gives the whole variable domain DAGVTQSPTHLIKTRGQQVTLRCSPISGHKSVSWYQQVLGQGPQFIFQYYEKEERGRGNFPDRFSARQFPNYSSELNVNALLLGDSALYLCASSLSLQGFSYEQYFGPGTRLTVT.

The sample holds a few counts of this clonotype. The V and J genes are TRBV12-3 or TRBV12-4 and TRBJ1-6; D is undetermined. This CDR3 has 13 amino acids. Trimming shortened V by 2 bases and J by 7 bases, and 6 bases separated the two germline ends. The chain's CDR3 is CASSLMGNSPLHF. The CDR3 DNA follows: TGTGCCAGCAGTTTAATGGGAAATTCACCCCTCCACTTT.

Here the CDR3 DNA reads TGTGCCAGCAGTGGAACTTCCGGGACAGTTTATAGCAATCAGCCCCAGCATTTT. Amino acids: CASSGTSGTVYSNQPQHF. The V and J genes are TRBV2 and TRBJ1-5; 7 nucleotides agree with TRBD1. Unmatched junction bases numbered 12, after V lost 4 bases and J lost 0 bases. Per germline, CDR1 SNHLY and CDR2 FYNNEI. The CDR3 is 18 residues long.

The chain uses TRBV12-3 or TRBV12-4 and TRBJ1-3, with D perhaps matching TRBD1 (6 bases). The CDR3 spans 14 residues. The V and J ends lost 5 bases and 5 bases respectively, with 13 bases between them. The CDR3 coding sequence is TGTGCCAGCAGTATTAGGGGGTGGCGAAACACCATATATTTT. Encoded protein: CASSIRGWRNTIYF.

This clonotype was detected a few times. The V gene is TRBV7-9, the J gene TRBJ2-3; possibly TRBD1 for D (7 bases). The germline CDR1 and CDR2 sequences are SEHNR and FQNEAQ (reference sequence). V was pared by 4 bases and J by 0 bases, with 11 bases between. The CDR3 contains 15 residues. The CDR3 reads CASSWGDSSTDTQYF. CDR3 in DNA: TGTGCCAGCAGCTGGGGGGACAGTAGCACAGATACGCAGTATTTT.

Only a few counts were recorded for this clonotype. This chain uses TRBV12-3 or TRBV12-4 with TRBJ2-1; no reliable D call. V was cut by 5 bases and J by 0 bases, with 17 bases left in between. CDR3 length: 17 residues. The DNA of the CDR3 is TGTGCCAGCAGTCTAGGTTTACGGCTCAGCTCCTACAATGAGCAGTTCTTC. Protein product: CASSLGLRLSSYNEQFF.

This clonotype was seen a handful of times. The chain combines TRBV13 with TRBJ2-2; D unresolved. Trimming shortened V by 10 bases and J by 4 bases, and 13 bases separated the two germline ends. CDR1 and CDR2 from the germline V gene are PRHDT and FYEKMQ (reference sequence). The CDR3 loop spans 13 amino acids. The CDR3 DNA reads TGTGCCACCCCTCCAGCCGCCACCGGGGAGCTGTTTTTT. Amino acid sequence: CATPPAATGELFF.

The chain employs TRBV20-1 and TRBJ2-1, with a possible D match to TRBD2 (6 bases). Germline lookup yields CDR1 DFQATT and CDR2 SNEGSKA (reference sequence). V was pared by 0 bases and J by 7 bases, with 10 bases between. This CDR3 has 13 amino acids. The CDR3 sequence: CSARDASGNEQFF. CDR3 DNA sequence: TGCAGTGCTAGAGATGCCAGCGGGAATGAGCAGTTCTTC.

CDR3 in amino acids: CASSQAHTQYF. Here the CDR3 DNA reads TGTGCCAGCAGTCAGGCCCATACGCAGTATTTT. J is TRBJ2-3 and V is TRBV12-3 or TRBV12-4; D call uncertain. The CDR3 is 11 residues long. V lost 5 bases and J 7 bases, leaving 7 bases between the germline ends.

The sample holds a few counts of this clonotype. The chain employs TRBV7-6 and TRBJ2-4; the D call may be TRBD1 or TRBD2 (6 bases each). This CDR3 has 14 residues. Germline-derived CDR1 and CDR2 are SGHVS and FNYEAQ. V lost 1 base, J lost 9 bases, and 13 bases lay in between. The CDR3 DNA is TGTGCCAGCAGCTTAGAGGGGGGAGACGGCATTCAGTACTTC. Encoded protein: CASSLEGGDGIQYF.